At least ten counts were recorded for the clone carrying this T cell receptor (beta chain). The antigen is undetermined. This CDR3 contains 16 residues. Trimming removed 1 base at V and 1 base at J, with 14 bases between. The germline gives CDR1 SGHRS, CDR2 YFSETQ. This entry comes from a study of Graves' ophthalmopathy and Graves' hyperthyroidism. Study-wide background: Peripheral blood sampling preceded any treatment and occurred at initial diagnosis. Whole-study results and caveats: From stable hyperthyroidism, ophthalmopathy was separated by a 13-signature model with 87.88% sensitivity and less than 83% specificity.

RNA transcripts yielded amplified TCR beta CDR3 regions. Scientists carried out first-round RT-PCR using HTBI primers and then a second-round multiplex PCR. TCRdb processed the multiplex PCR reads anew with MiXCR; each CDR3 protein has one entry. The top ten hold roughly 2.4% of the sample, which has some 370,000 distinct CDR3 sequences, about 18% seen once. Researchers classed hyperthyroidism as stable given no ophthalmopathy within 18 months of follow-up. PBMCs were isolated from an approximately 10 ml sample of fresh peripheral blood. This receptor was identified in an adult woman with stable Graves' hyperthyroidism. Sequencing used peripheral blood. The genes are TRBV5-1 and TRBJ1-1; D uncertain. The CDR3 is CASSLRAGKTNTEAFF. The CDR3 DNA is TGCGCCAGCAGCTTGCGGGCGGGGAAGACGAACACTGAAGCTTTCTTT.